This T cell receptor beta chain comes out of a study of regulatory and conventional T cells in RAG deficiency. The study, taken as a whole, reports: Control T-cell subsets had markedly higher Shannon entropy and lower Simpson indices than RAG-deficient patients. In Omenn syndrome, Treg and Tconv repertoires overlapped >75%. Omenn syndrome and CID/AS patients had 80 to 100-fold fewer unique Treg TCR beta sequences, versus roughly 10-fold elsewhere.

This CDR3 has 14 amino acids. CDR1 and CDR2 from the germline V gene are MNHEY and SMNVEV (reference sequence). V was shortened by 5 bases and J by 3 bases, with 14 bases between the two germline ends. Comment on this clone: Its antigen remains unidentified.

The repertoire was sequenced with immunoSEQ multiplex PCR; TCRdb's copy has only in-frame clones and lacks some. The table includes about 30,000 clones, about 90% detected once. The data also belong to a second study, concerning regulatory T cells. As that report states: The PCR used 52 TRBV and 13 TRBJ primers.

Sequenced: CD8+ T cells sorted from blood. This chain uses TRBV27 with TRBJ2-7; D is uncertain. The receptor was derived from a human donor in good health. The chain's CDR3 is CASSPRATDYEQYF. The DNA of the CDR3 is TGTGCCAGCAGTCCTCGGGCTACGGACTACGAGCAGTACTTC.